The clone carrying this T cell receptor beta chain is a singleton in its sample. Its antigen is still unknown. The record originates from a study of cytomegalovirus exposure and HLA in healthy donors. In the PCR, 60 Vbeta and 13 Jbeta primers were used. Sequencing used immunoSEQ multiplex PCR; TCRdb keeps in-frame clones, though not all of them. The sample consists of around 170,000 clones, approximately 88% of them appearing once. Germline CDR1 SGHAT, CDR2 FQNNGV. The CDR3 is made up of 14 amino acids. V was clipped by 5 bases and J by 4 bases, with 14 bases between them. General study points: The only immune exposure information that was available was CMV serostatus. Associated with cytomegalovirus, according to the listing, were 170 or so TCR beta chains. In a later analysis, a missense DCLRE1C variant was linked to TCR beta V- and J-gene trimming. Donors were assumed by presence/absence analyses to have roughly uniform sequencing depth.

The J gene is TRBJ1-2, the V gene TRBV11-2; the D gene is possibly TRBD1 (5 bases). The sequence was obtained from a woman under 30 in good health and CMV-seronegative. Sample: PBMCs. The CDR3 loop reads CASSGRDGGYGYTF. The CDR3 DNA reads TGTGCCAGCAGCGGGCGGGACGGCGGCTATGGCTACACCTTC. The full variable domain, its missing parts supplied by reference TRBV11-2 and TRBJ1-2, is EAGVAQSPRYKIIEKRQSVAFWCNPISGHATLYWYQQILGQGPKLLIQFQNNGVVDDSQLPKDRFSAERLKGVDSTLKIQPAKLEDSAVYLCASSGRDGGYGYTFGSGTRLTVV.